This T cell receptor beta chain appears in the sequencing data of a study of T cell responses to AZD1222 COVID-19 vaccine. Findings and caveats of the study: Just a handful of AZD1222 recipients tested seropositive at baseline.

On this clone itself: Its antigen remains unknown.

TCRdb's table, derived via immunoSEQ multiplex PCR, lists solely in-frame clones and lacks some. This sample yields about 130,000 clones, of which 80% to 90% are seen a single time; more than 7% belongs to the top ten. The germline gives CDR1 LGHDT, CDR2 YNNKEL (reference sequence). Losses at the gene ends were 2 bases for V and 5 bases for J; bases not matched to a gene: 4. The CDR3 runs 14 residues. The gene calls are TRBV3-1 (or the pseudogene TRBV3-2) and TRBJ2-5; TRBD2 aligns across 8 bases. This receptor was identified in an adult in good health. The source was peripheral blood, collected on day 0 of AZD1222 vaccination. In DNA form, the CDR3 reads TGTGCCAGCAGCCAAAACGGGGGGGTGGAGACCCAGTACTTC. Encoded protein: CASSQNGGVETQYF.